This TCR beta chain emerged from a study of blood T cell repertoires in COVID-19. V lost 4 bases and J lost 4; bases outside the gene matches: 9. The CDR3 loop spans 17 amino acids. CDR1 and CDR2 from the germline V gene are SGHDN and FVKESK. Using immunoSEQ multiplex PCR, the repertoire was profiled, and TCRdb retains in-frame clones only, with some absent. The sample lists about 41,000 clones, more than 75% occurring once. The origin of this receptor is a human donor in a cohort sampled during active COVID-19. Sequencing was carried out using peripheral blood. V usage is TRBV14 and J usage is TRBJ2-3; 12 positions agree with TRBD2. CDR3 sequence reads: CASSRLSGLAGSDTQYF. CDR3 in DNA: TGTGCCAGCAGCCGACTAAGCGGACTAGCGGGATCAGATACGCAGTATTTT.